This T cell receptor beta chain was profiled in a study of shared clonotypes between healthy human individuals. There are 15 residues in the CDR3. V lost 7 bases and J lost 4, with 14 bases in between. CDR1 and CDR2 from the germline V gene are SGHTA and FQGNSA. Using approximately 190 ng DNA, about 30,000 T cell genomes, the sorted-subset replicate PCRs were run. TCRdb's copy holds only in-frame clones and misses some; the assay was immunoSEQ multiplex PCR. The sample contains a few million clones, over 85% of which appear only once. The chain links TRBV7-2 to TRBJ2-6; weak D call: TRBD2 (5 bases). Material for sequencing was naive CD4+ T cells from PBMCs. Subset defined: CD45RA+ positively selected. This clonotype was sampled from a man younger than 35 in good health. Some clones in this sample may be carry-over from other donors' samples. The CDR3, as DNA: TGTGCCAGCAACCCGAGGAGGCCCGGGGCCAACGTCCTGACTTTC. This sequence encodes CASNPRRPGANVLTF.